A selection of T cell receptor beta chains follows, all from one sample in a study of siplizumab effects on memory and regulatory T cells. Produced via immunoSEQ multiplex PCR; TCRdb's table is partial and in-frame only. The sample carries about 26,000 clones, 84% recorded once. Source material: memory CD4+ T cells sorted from blood. These receptors were taken from a human donor in good health. The CDR3 runs from the conserved cysteine through the conserved F or W. The D gene is left open where the match is weak. Expanded clones get a size class; other rows say once, few or many, or leave the size out.

TGTGCCAGCTCACCACCAGGGCAGGGCACCGGGGAGCTGTTTTTT | CASSPPGQGTGELFF | TRBJ2-2 | . | . | TRBV18
TGTGCCAGTAGTATCACAAATTCACCCCTCCACTTT | CASSITNSPLHF | TRBJ1-6 | . | . | TRBV19
TGTGCCATCAGTGATCGGGGGACTAGCGGCTCCTACGAGCAGTACTTC | CAISDRGTSGSYEQYF | TRBJ2-7 | TRBD2 | . | TRBV10-3
TGTGCCAGCAGCGCCCGACTAGCGACGGAAGAGACCCAGTACTTC | CASSARLATEETQYF | TRBJ2-5 | TRBD2 | . | TRBV11-2
TGTGCCAGCACCCGGAAGACTGAAGCTTTCTTT | CASTRKTEAFF | TRBJ1-1 | . | once | TRBV11-1
TGTGCCAGCAGCTTAGGGGTTGGCCAAGAGACCCAGTACTTC | CASSLGVGQETQYF | TRBJ2-5 | . | . | TRBV7-3
TGCGCCAGCAGCCAAGACGGGAACAATGAGCAGTTCTTC | CASSQDGNNEQFF | TRBJ2-1 | . | . | TRBV4-3
TGTGCCAGCACCGACTCTGGGGCCAACGTCCTGACTTTC | CASTDSGANVLTF | TRBJ2-6 | . | . | TRBV27
TGCAGTGCTAGAGATAACACTGAAGCTTTCTTT | CSARDNTEAFF | TRBJ1-1 | . | . | TRBV20-1
TGCGCCAGCAGCCCACGAGCGGGATCTGACGCTGAAGCTTTCTTT | CASSPRAGSDAEAFF | TRBJ1-1 | . | few | TRBV5-1
TGCGCCAGCGGAAGGGCGGGAGGGGGAACAGATACGCAGTATTTT | CASGRAGGGTDTQYF | TRBJ2-3 | TRBD2 | once | TRBV5-1